This TCR beta chain is from a study of a mutant IDH1 vaccine in newly diagnosed glioma. About the study: The patients received vaccinations eight times, in weeks 1, 3, 5, 7, 11, 15, 19 and 23.

Notes on this clone: Its antigen is as yet unknown.

There are 17 residues in the CDR3. Germline V gene lookup returns CDR1 SGHTA and CDR2 FQGNSA. Trimming pared 2 bases from V and 1 base from J, leaving 14 bases between. Produced via immunoSEQ multiplex PCR; TCRdb's table is partial and in-frame only. This sample has some 130,000 clones, with around 80% found just once. This sample's time point: week 11, during vaccination. Each vaccine dose was 300 ug of mutant IDH1 20-mer peptide, with topical imiquimod. The chain joins TRBV7-2 to TRBJ2-2, with D possibly matching TRBD1 (6 bases). This sequence was found in a man in his forties or fifties with glioma. Sequencing used PBMCs, obtained from a glioma patient whose treatment included an IDH1 peptide vaccine. The CDR3 loop is CASSLRPPGVNTGELFF. The DNA for the CDR3 is TGTGCCAGCAGCTTACGGCCCCCAGGGGTGAACACCGGGGAGCTGTTTTTT.